This T cell receptor beta chain was sequenced in a study of cytomegalovirus exposure and HLA in healthy donors. Notes on this clone: Its specificity is unknown.

The V gene end was trimmed by 10 bases and the J gene end by 2 bases; junction bases not matched to a gene: 5. The CDR3 covers 13 residues. CDR1 MNHNS and CDR2 SASEGT come from the germline V gene. A multiplex PCR was run with 60 Vbeta primers and 13 Jbeta primers. Libraries were prepared by immunoSEQ multiplex PCR; TCRdb keeps only in-frame clonotypes and omits some of them. The table has roughly 140,000 clones, 65% to 90% seen once; the top ten hold around 6.6%. The study, taken as a whole, reports: At a 0.05 false discovery rate, a later analysis found 18,000 or so TCR beta sequences to be associated with HLA alleles.

Among the donors, all were healthy bone marrow donors. The chain recombines TRBV6-1 with TRBJ2-3; 8 nucleotides align to TRBD1. This TCR came from a woman aged 45-65 years in good health and CMV-seropositive. Material for sequencing was PBMCs. The CDR3 DNA reads TGTGCCATAGGGACAGGAAACACAGATACGCAGTATTTT. It codes for CAIGTGNTDTQYF.